Below are 18 T cell receptor beta chains sequenced from a single sample in a study of molecular identifiers for immune sequencing clone quantification. TCRdb analysed the PCR reads with MiXCR anew, one entry per CDR3 protein. This table has around 460,000 distinct CDR3 sequences, 20% to 25% appearing once. Sequencing input: naive CD8+ T cells from blood, with Jurkat cell RNA spiked in. The subset denotes: FACS-sorted CD8+CD4-CCR7+CD45RA+ naive T cells. The receptors derive from a human donor in good health. Some libraries in this study had Jurkat cell RNA spiked in.

Of note for this clonotype: Here the CDR3 omits its conserved ending phenylalanine or tryptophan, so a read error is the likely source. CDR3 sequence (DNA): TGTGCCAGCAGGGCGGGGTCGGTTGCCAAAAACACTCAGTACCTC. Translation gives CASRAGSVAKNTQYL. The chain combines TRBV27 with TRBJ2-4, with D possibly matching TRBD2 (6 bases). CDR3 length: 15 amino acids. Germline V CDR1 and CDR2: MNHEY, SMNVEV (reference sequence).

This clonotype was seen at least ten times. The chain couples TRBV27 to TRBJ1-1, with no clear D. Germline V gives CDR1 MNHEY, CDR2 SMNVEV (reference sequence). Trimming pared 5 bases from V and 0 bases from J, leaving 16 bases between. The CDR3 sequence is 16 residues long. Here the CDR3 reads CASSPEDGRLNTEAFF. In DNA form, the CDR3 reads TGTGCCAGCAGTCCTGAGGACGGCCGGTTGAACACTGAAGCTTTCTTT.

Of note for this clonotype: The junction departs from the called germline gene at one end, perhaps through a read error. The rearrangement uses TRBV30 and TRBJ2-2; D is unresolved. Germline loops: CDR1 GTSNPN, CDR2 SVGIG (reference sequence). The length of the CDR3 is 16 residues. The chain's CDR3 is CARSASLGWIAGELFF. In nucleotides, the CDR3 is TGTGCCCGGAGTGCCAGTCTCGGGTGGATAGCCGGGGAGCTGTTTTTT.

This clonotype was picked up many times. The J gene is TRBJ2-3, the V gene TRBV4-3; 9 positions agree with TRBD2. The J segment lost 10 bases and the V segment lost 0 bases, leaving 8 bases of the junction unmatched. The CDR3 is made up of 15 amino acids. CDR1 is LGHNA, CDR2 YSLEER, per germline. The CDR3 reads CASSQDYSGGSAQYF. Here the CDR3 DNA reads TGCGCCAGCAGCCAAGATTATAGCGGGGGTTCGGCGCAGTATTTT.

This clonotype showed up just a few times. The gene calls are TRBV20-1 and TRBJ1-1; 11 nucleotides align to TRBD1. The germline gives CDR1 DFQATT, CDR2 SNEGSKA (reference sequence). This CDR3 has 17 amino acids. V was pared by 0 bases and J by 0 bases, with 6 bases of the junction left unmatched. Written as DNA, the CDR3 is TGCAGTGCTAGAGATAGGGACAGGGGGTGGATGAACACTGAAGCTTTCTTT. Residues: CSARDRDRGWMNTEAFF.

This clonotype turned up a few times. This sequence joins TRBV7-9 and TRBJ1-6; D gene uncertain. Trimming shortened V by 5 bases and J by 7 bases, and 18 bases separated the two germline ends. Germline loops: CDR1 SEHNR, CDR2 FQNEAQ (reference sequence). The CDR3 is 16 residues long. CDR3 residues: CASSLGPGYRNSPLHF. The CDR3 DNA follows: TGTGCCAGCAGCCTGGGCCCGGGGTATAGGAATTCACCCCTCCACTTT.

V and J are TRBV4-3 and TRBJ2-7, with 12 bases that match TRBD2. The CDR3 loop spans 19 amino acids. Germline trimming cut 1 base from V and 7 bases from J; bases unmatched to any gene: 17. CDR1 and CDR2 (germline): LGHNA, YSLEER. Here the CDR3 DNA reads TGCGCCAGCAGCCAAGTTTTTGGGGGAGCTAGCGGGAGGGATTTTGAGCAGTACTTC. Protein: CASSQVFGGASGRDFEQYF.

Worth noting for this clonotype: Being one base from a much bigger clone, this may be a read error. V and J are TRBV20-1 and TRBJ2-5, with D uncertain. The CDR3 sequence is 13 residues long. From germline, CDR1 is DFQATT and CDR2 SNEGSKA (reference sequence). This chain's CDR3 is CSARGPYQETRYF. CDR3 DNA: TGCAGTGCTAGGGGCCCCTACCAAGAGACCCGGTACTTC.

The V call is TRBV6-5, the J call TRBJ1-2; D is uncertain. Trimming removed 2 bases at V and 3 bases at J, with 7 bases between. The CDR3 loop spans 13 amino acids. The germline gives CDR1 MNHEY, CDR2 SVGAGI. The chain's CDR3 is CASSYGIDYGYTF. The DNA of the CDR3 is TGTGCCAGCAGTTACGGGATCGACTATGGCTACACCTTC.

This clonotype showed up many times. V gene TRBV12-3 or TRBV12-4 combines with J gene TRBJ2-2, with D unclear. This CDR3 has 12 residues. Trimming left V 5 bases short and J 5 bases short, with 6 bases between. This CDR3 reads CASSPPTGELFF. The CDR3, as DNA: TGTGCCAGCAGTCCCCCAACCGGGGAGCTGTTTTTT.

Turning to this clonotype: One end of the junction fails to match germline, which may point to a read error. The V gene is TRBV14, the J gene TRBJ1-2; D might be TRBD1 (5 bases). The CDR3 is made up of 19 amino acids. Germline CDR1 and CDR2: SGHDN and FVKESK. CDR3 amino acids: CPSSHDIPMGDDTNYGYTF. The CDR3 nucleotides are TGTCCCAGCAGCCACGACATACCCATGGGGGACGATACTAACTATGGCTACACCTTC.

This clonotype was observed many times. The rearrangement uses TRBV6-6 and TRBJ2-2; no clear D. The V end lost 8 bases, the J end lost 7 bases, and 14 bases lay between the germline ends. CDR1 and CDR2 (germline): MNHNY, SVGAGI (reference sequence). CDR3 length: 13 residues. The CDR3 DNA sequence: TGTGCCAGCGGAGATAGCCGGAACGGGGAGCTGTTTTTT. Residues: CASGDSRNGELFF.

This chain connects TRBV28 to TRBJ2-7; 7 bases line up with TRBD1. Germline CDR1 reads MDHEN; CDR2 reads SYDVKM. The trim removed 7 bases at V and 6 bases at J, leaving 18 bases unmatched. The CDR3 length is 16 residues. CDR3 DNA sequence: TGTGCCAGCACCTCCCAGGGGGTACTGCTTTTTGGCGAGCAGTACTTC. Encoded protein: CASTSQGVLLFGEQYF.

This clonotype was found many times. This chain joins TRBV5-4 and TRBJ2-7; D is uncertain. V was trimmed by 3 bases and J by 3 bases, leaving 16 bases between them. Germline CDR1 and CDR2: SGHNT and YYREEE (reference sequence). The CDR3 loop spans 15 amino acids. The DNA of the CDR3 is TGTGCCAGCAGCTCCGTAACAGAACCGGTCTACGAGCAGTACTTC. It yields the protein CASSSVTEPVYEQYF.

This clonotype was counted at least ten times. This sequence joins TRBV2 and TRBJ2-7; maybe TRBD2 (7 bases). Germline CDR1 and CDR2: SNHLY and FYNNEI. The CDR3 extends over 14 amino acids. Trimming took 5 bases from V and 3 from J, leaving 14 bases between them. DNA of the CDR3: TGTGCCAGCAGTCGCGGGGGCACCCGCTACGAGCAGTACTTC. This codes for CASSRGGTRYEQYF.

This clonotype was seen only a few times. The chain couples TRBV6-5 to TRBJ1-2, with a possible D match to TRBD1 (5 bases). The CDR3 runs to 11 residues. Germline V gene lookup returns CDR1 MNHEY and CDR2 SVGAGI. The germline V and J ends were trimmed by 8 bases and 7 bases, with 11 bases remaining between them. As DNA, the CDR3 is TGTGCCAGCCTGGGGGGAGGTGGCTACACCTTC. It is translated as CASLGGGGYTF.

With respect to this clonotype: A much larger clone differs by one base, so this may be a read error. The V and J genes are TRBV4-1 and TRBJ2-7, with 12 nucleotides matching TRBD2. The CDR3 consists of 14 residues. In germline, CDR1 is MGHRA, CDR2 YSYEKL. The CDR3 DNA reads as TGCGCCGGCAGCCACCTAGCGGGAGGGGGCGAGCAGTACTTC. This gives the protein CAGSHLAGGGEQYF.

This chain joins TRBV5-6 and TRBJ2-7; TRBD1 aligns across 7 bases. This CDR3 contains 15 residues. Per the germline V gene, CDR1 is SGHDT and CDR2 is YYEEEE. The J segment lost 2 bases and the V segment lost 4 bases, leaving 9 bases of the junction unmatched. CDR3 DNA: TGTGCCAGCAGCACCCTACAGGGGCGAACCTACGAGCAGTACTTC. Amino acids: CASSTLQGRTYEQYF.